The clone carrying this TCR beta chain has just one count. The data belong to a study of blood T cell repertoires in COVID-19. The wider study: COVID-19 samples, acute and convalescent, were from the United States, Italy and Spain. PBMCs, B-cell-depleted T cells, or T cells were the source of the cDNA or gDNA that made up the material.

Per the study methods: The assay estimated nucleated cells by amplifying reference gene primers. Clones were read by immunoSEQ multiplex PCR, and TCRdb kept only the in-frame ones, dropping some. That table gives V, J and clone size, and the DNA gave D and trimming. The sample includes roughly 240,000 clones, approximately 82% of them seen just once. With 2 bases clipped from V and 1 base from J, the junction kept 7 bases outside the gene matches. The germline V gene encodes CDR1 SGHDN and CDR2 FVKESK. This CDR3 has 17 residues. The source of this sequence is a woman of 80 years or more with acute or convalescent COVID-19. Input material: peripheral blood. The V gene is TRBV14, the J gene TRBJ1-1; 10 bases are a match to TRBD1. Written as DNA, the CDR3 is TGTGCCAGCAGCCAACCCCTAGGGACAGGGGCGAACACTGAAGCTTTCTTT. As protein: CASSQPLGTGANTEAFF. The full variable domain, its missing parts supplied by reference TRBV14 and TRBJ1-1, is EAGVTQFPSHSVIEKGQTVTLRCDPISGHDNLYWYRRVMGKEIKFLLHFVKESKQDESGMPNNRFLAERTGGTYSTLKVQPAELEDSGVYFCASSQPLGTGANTEAFFGQGTRLTVV.